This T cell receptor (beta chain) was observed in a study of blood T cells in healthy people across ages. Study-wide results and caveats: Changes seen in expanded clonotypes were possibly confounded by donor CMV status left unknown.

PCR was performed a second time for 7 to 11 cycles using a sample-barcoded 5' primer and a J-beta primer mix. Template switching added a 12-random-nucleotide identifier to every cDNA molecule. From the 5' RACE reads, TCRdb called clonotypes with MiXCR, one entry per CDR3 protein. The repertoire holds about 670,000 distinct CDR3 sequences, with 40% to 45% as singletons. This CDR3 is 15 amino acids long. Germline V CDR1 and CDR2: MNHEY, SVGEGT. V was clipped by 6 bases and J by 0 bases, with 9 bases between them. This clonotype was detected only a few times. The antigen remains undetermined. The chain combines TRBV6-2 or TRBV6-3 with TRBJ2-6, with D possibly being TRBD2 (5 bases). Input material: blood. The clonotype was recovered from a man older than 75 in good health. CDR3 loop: CASRPTSSGANVLTF. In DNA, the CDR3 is TGTGCCAGCAGGCCCACTAGCTCTGGGGCCAACGTCCTGACTTTC.